One T cell receptor beta chain is described in this entry. Its antigen is not known. The CDR3 is 15 residues long. The V end lost 4 bases, the J end lost 4 bases, and 15 bases lay between the germline ends. The germline CDR1 and CDR2 sequences are SGHRS and YFSETQ. A heparinised blood draw that averaged roughly 100 mL was obtained once from each donor. Purity exceeding 95% was reached by all sorted populations. The data were obtained in a study of beta chain features in type 1 diabetes. Expressed TCRB transcripts got sequenced, as all isolated RNA was reverse transcribed. Repertoires were generated with immunoSEQ multiplex PCR, while TCRdb's copy carries only in-frame clones and drops some. This table has more than 300,000 clones, roughly 12% appearing once. Whole-study findings and limits: Type 1 diabetes patients had TCRB CDR3s that were shorter (moderately but significantly so) in all four CD4+ subsets. Among type 1 diabetes patients, VDJ junctions had fewer insertions and more deletions. A greater similarity of naive, central memory and Treg TCRB repertoires was seen among patients than among healthy donors.

This clonotype was obtained from a woman under 30 with type 1 diabetes. Sequencing was carried out using naive CD4+ T cells from blood. J is TRBJ2-1 and V is TRBV5-1; possible D gene TRBD1, 5 bases. CDR3 region: CASSRDSNRYNEQFF. The CDR3 DNA follows: TGCGCCAGCAGCCGAGACAGTAACCGGTACAATGAGCAGTTCTTC.